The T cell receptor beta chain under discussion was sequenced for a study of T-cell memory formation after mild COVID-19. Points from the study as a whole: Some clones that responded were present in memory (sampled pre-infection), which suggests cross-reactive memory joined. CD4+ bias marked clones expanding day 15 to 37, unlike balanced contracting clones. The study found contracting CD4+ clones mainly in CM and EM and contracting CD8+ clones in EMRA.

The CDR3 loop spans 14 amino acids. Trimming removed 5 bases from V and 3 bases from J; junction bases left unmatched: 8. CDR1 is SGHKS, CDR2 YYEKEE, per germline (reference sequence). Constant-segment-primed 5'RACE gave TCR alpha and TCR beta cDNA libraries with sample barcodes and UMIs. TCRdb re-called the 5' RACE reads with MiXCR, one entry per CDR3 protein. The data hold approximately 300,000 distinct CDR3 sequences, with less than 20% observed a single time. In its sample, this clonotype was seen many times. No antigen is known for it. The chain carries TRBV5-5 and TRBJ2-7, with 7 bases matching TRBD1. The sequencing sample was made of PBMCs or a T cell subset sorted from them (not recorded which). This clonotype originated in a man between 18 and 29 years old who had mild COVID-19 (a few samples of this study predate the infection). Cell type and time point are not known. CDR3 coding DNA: TGTGCCAGCAGTTCGGGACAGACCCTCTACGAGCAGTACTTC. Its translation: CASSSGQTLYEQYF. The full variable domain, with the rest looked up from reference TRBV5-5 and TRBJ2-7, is DAGVTQSPTHLIKTRGQQVTLRCSPISGHKSVSWYQQVLGQGPQFIFQYYEKEERGRGNFPDRFSARQFPNYSSELNVNALLLGDSALYLCASSSGQTLYEQYFGPGTRLTVT.